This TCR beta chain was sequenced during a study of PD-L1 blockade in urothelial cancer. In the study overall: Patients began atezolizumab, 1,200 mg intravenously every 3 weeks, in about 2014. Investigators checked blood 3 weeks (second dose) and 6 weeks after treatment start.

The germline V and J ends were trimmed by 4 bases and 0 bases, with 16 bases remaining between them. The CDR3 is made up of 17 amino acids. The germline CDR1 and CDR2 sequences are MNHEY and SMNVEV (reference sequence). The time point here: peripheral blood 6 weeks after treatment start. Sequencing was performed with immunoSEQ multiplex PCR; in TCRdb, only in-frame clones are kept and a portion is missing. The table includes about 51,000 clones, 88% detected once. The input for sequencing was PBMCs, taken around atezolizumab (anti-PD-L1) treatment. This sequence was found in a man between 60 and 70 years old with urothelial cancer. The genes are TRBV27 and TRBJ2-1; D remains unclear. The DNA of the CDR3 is TGTGCCAGCAGTTCCCCCAAACTGGTGAGCTCCTACAATGAGCAGTTCTTC. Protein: CASSSPKLVSSYNEQFF.